The T cell receptor beta chain described here comes from a study of shared clonotypes between healthy human individuals. Study-wide context: There were three CD4 naive, three CD4 memory, two CD8 naive and one CD8 memory plates per donor.

General observations from the study: Large depth notwithstanding, sorted-subset sequencing proved incomplete by rarefaction.

An even split of each subset's genomic DNA across several immunoSEQ plates was performed. Sorted-subset replicate PCRs used roughly 220 ng DNA, 25,000 to 30,000 T cell genomes. Measured with immunoSEQ multiplex PCR; TCRdb has only the in-frame clones, and not every one. The sample lists around 2.1 million clones; more than 85% were seen once. For this clone: Its matching antigen is unknown.

Selected positively for CCR7 and CD45RO-negative, naive CD8 cells excluded terminally differentiated effector memory CD45RA+ cells. The specimen sequenced was naive CD8+ T cells from PBMCs. The TCR was taken from a young man in good health. Some clones in this sample may be carry-over from other donors' samples.

CDR3 nucleotides: TGTGCCAGCAGTTTATCGGCGGACGCCTCAAGATATACGCAGTATTTT. It is translated as CASSLSADASRYTQYF. The chain links TRBV27 to TRBJ2-3, with D unresolved. Germline CDR1 reads MNHEY; CDR2 reads SMNVEV (reference sequence). Trimming stripped 0 bases from V and 7 bases from J, with 17 bases between. CDR3 size: 16 residues.